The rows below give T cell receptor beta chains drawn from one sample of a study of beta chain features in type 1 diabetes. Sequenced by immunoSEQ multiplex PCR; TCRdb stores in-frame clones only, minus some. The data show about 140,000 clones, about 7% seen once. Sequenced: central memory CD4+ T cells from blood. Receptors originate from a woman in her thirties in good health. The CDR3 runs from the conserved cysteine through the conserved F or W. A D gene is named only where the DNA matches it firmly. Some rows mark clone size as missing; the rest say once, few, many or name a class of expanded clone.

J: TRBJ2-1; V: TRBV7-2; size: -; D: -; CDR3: CASSPTGYRYNEQFF; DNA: TGTGCCAGCAGCCCGACTGGATACCGATACAATGAGCAGTTCTTC
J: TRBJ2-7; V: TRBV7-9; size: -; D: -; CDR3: CASSLAFGAEYEQYF; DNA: TGTGCCAGCAGCTTAGCGTTTGGGGCGGAATACGAGCAGTACTTC
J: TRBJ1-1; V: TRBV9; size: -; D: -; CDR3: CASSDHRGGRLNTEAFF; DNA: TGTGCCAGCAGCGATCACCGTGGGGGGAGACTAAACACTGAAGCTTTCTTT
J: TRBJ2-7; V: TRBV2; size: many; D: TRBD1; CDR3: CAGQGAYEQYF; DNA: TGTGCCGGACAGGGGGCCTACGAGCAGTACTTC
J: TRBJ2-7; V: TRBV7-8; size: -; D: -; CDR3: CASSLGHLYEQYF; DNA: TGTGCCAGCAGCTTAGGACATCTCTACGAGCAGTACTTC
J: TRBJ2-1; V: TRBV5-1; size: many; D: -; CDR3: CASSLTTSSSYNEQFF; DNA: TGCGCCAGCAGCTTGACTACTTCGAGCTCCTACAATGAGCAGTTCTTC
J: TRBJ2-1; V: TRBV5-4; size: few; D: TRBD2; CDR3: CASSPEIAGGSYNEQFF; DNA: TGTGCCAGCAGCCCGGAAATAGCGGGAGGCTCCTACAATGAGCAGTTCTTC
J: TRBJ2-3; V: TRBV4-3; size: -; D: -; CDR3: CASSQELTAGSDTQYF; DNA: TGCGCCAGCAGCCAAGAGCTTACGGCGGGGTCAGATACGCAGTATTTT
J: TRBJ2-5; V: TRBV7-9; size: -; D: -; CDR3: CASSSGRARETQYF; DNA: TGTGCCAGCAGCTCGGGCAGGGCGCGGGAGACCCAGTACTTC
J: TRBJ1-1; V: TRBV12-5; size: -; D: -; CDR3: CASGLVLGQNTEAFF; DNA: TGTGCTAGTGGTTTGGTACTGGGCCAGAACACTGAAGCTTTCTTT
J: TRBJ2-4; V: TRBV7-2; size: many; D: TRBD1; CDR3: CASSRDRGNIQYF; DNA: TGTGCCAGCAGCCGGGACAGGGGTAACATTCAGTACTTC
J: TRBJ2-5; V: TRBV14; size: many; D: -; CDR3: CASSQVTFGTQYF; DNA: TGTGCCAGCAGCCAAGTCACTTTTGGGACCCAGTACTTC
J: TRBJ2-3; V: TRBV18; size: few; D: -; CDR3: CASSPPAPTDTQYF; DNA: TGTGCCAGCTCACCACCAGCGCCCACAGATACGCAGTATTTT
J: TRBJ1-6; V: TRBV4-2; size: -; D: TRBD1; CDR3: CASSKQSSGTGYSPLHF; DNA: TGTGCCAGCAGCAAGCAATCTTCCGGGACAGGGTATTCACCCCTCCACTTT
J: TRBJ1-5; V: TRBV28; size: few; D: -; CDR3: CASSARAGYSNQPQHF; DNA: TGTGCCAGCAGTGCACGGGCGGGGTATAGCAATCAGCCCCAGCATTTT
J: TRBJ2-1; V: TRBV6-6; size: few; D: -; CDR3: CASKVAEYNEQFF; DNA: TGTGCCAGCAAAGTAGCTGAGTACAATGAGCAGTTCTTC
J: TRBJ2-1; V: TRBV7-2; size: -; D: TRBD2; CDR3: CASSLRAGGIGEQFF; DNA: TGTGCCAGCAGCCTAAGGGCGGGAGGGATAGGTGAGCAGTTCTTC
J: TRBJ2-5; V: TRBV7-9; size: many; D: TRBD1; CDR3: CASSLGDRAPETQYF; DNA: TGTGCCAGCAGTCTGGGCGACAGGGCACCAGAGACCCAGTACTTC
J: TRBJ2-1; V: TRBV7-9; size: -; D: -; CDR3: CASSFGSERNEQFF; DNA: TGTGCCAGCAGCTTTGGTTCAGAGCGAAATGAGCAGTTCTTC
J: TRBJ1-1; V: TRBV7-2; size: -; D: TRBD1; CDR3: CASSLDGPGQAPKPW; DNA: TGTGCCAGCAGCTTAGATGGACCGGGACAGGCCCCGAAACCATGG
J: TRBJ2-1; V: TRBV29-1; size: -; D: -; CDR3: CSVGWEVREQFF; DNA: TGCAGCGTCGGATGGGAGGTAAGAGAGCAGTTCTTC
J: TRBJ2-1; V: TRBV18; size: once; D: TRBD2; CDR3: CASSPRGGRELYEQFF; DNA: TGTGCCAGCTCACCAAGGGGCGGGAGGGAATTATACGAGCAGTTCTTC
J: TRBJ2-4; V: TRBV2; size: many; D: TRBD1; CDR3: CASSVQGLAKNIQYF; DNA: TGTGCCAGCAGTGTACAGGGGCTAGCCAAAAACATTCAGTACTTC
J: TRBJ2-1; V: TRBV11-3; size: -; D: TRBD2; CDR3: CASSLGTGTSGYNEQFF; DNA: TGTGCCAGCAGCTTAGGGACCGGGACTAGCGGTTACAATGAGCAGTTCTTC
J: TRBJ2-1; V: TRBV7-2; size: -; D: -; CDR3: CASSLAGSRAYNEQFF; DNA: TGTGCCAGCAGCTTAGCCGGGAGTCGGGCGTACAATGAGCAGTTCTTC
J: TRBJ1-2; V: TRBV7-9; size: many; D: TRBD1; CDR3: CASSPTGFDGYTF; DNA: TGTGCCAGCAGCCCGACAGGGTTCGATGGCTACACCTTC
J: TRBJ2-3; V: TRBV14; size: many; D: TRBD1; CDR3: CASSHSGGLGTQYF; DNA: TGTGCCAGCAGCCACTCAGGGGGCTTGGGCACGCAGTATTTT
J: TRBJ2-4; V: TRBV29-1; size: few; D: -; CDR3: CSVSNPDRAKNIQYF; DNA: TGCAGCGTTAGCAACCCTGACAGGGCCAAAAACATTCAGTACTTC
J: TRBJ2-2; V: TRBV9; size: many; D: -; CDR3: CASSALGAANTGELFF; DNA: TGTGCCAGCAGCGCGCTGGGGGCGGCGAACACCGGGGAGCTGTTTTTT
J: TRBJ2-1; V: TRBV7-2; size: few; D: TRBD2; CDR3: CASRNSGGYNEQFF; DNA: TGTGCCAGCAGAAATAGCGGGGGCTACAATGAGCAGTTCTTC
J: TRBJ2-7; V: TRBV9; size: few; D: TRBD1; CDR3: CASSAGGSSYEQYF; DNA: TGTGCCAGCAGCGCAGGGGGCTCTTCCTACGAGCAGTACTTC
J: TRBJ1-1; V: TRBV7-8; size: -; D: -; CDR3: CASSLGTQAGTEAFF; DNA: TGTGCCAGCAGCTTAGGAACCCAGGCGGGCACTGAAGCTTTCTTT
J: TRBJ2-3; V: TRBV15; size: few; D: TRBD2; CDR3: CATSRDLAGGQGDTQYF; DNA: TGTGCCACCAGCAGAGACCTAGCGGGAGGGCAAGGAGATACGCAGTATTTT
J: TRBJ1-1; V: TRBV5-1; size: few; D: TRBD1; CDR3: CASSLGDRGLRAFF; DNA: TGCGCCAGCAGCTTGGGGGACAGGGGGCTTCGCGCTTTCTTT
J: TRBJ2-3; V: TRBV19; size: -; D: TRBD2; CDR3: CASTDRLAGDFDTQYF; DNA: TGTGCCAGTACCGATAGACTAGCGGGAGACTTCGATACGCAGTATTTT
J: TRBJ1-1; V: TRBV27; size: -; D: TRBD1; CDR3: CASNLQGARGTEAFF; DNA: TGTGCCAGCAATCTGCAGGGGGCCCGTGGGACTGAAGCTTTCTTT
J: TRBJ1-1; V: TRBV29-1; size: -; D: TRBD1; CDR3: CSVSMRKGATEAFF; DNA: TGCAGCGTTAGTATGAGAAAGGGGGCCACTGAAGCTTTCTTT
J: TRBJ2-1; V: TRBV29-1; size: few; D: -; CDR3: CSVSGGGSGGYNEQFF; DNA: TGCAGCGTTTCAGGGGGAGGAAGCGGGGGATACAATGAGCAGTTCTTC
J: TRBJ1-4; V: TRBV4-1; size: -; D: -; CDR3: CASSPRQVNNEKLFF; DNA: TGCGCCAGCAGCCCCCGACAGGTTAATAATGAAAAACTGTTTTTT
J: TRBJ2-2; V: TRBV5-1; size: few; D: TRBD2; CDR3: CASYPIAGYTGELFF; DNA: TGCGCCAGCTACCCTATAGCGGGGTACACCGGGGAGCTGTTTTTT
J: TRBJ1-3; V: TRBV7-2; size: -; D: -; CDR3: CASSFSAGNTIYF; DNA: TGTGCCAGCAGCTTCAGCGCCGGAAACACCATATATTTT
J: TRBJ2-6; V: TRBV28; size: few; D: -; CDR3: CASTTGIANVLTF; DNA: TGTGCCAGCACTACAGGGATTGCCAACGTCCTGACTTTC
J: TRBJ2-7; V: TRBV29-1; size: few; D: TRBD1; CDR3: CSAPGQGFYEQYF; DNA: TGCAGCGCCCCAGGACAGGGGTTCTACGAGCAGTACTTC
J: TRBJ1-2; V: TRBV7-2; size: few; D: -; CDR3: CASSPDEAGQRGYTF; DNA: TGTGCCAGCAGCCCCGACGAGGCAGGGCAAAGAGGCTACACCTTC
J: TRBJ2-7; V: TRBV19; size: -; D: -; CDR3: CASSKERSYEQYF; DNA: TGTGCCAGTAGTAAGGAGAGGAGCTACGAGCAGTACTTC
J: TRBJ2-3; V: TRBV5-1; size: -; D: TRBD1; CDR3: CASSSTGQSTDTQYF; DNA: TGCGCCAGCAGCTCGACAGGGCAAAGCACAGATACGCAGTATTTT
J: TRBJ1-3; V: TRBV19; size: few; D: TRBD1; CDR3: CASSMLNRGTSGNTIYF; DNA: TGTGCCAGTAGTATGCTTAACAGGGGGACCTCTGGAAACACCATATATTTT
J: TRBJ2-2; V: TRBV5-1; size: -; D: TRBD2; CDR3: CASSAQTSVNTGELFF; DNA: TGCGCCAGCAGCGCCCAGACTAGCGTGAACACCGGGGAGCTGTTTTTT
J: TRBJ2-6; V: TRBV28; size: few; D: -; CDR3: CASRPDSSGANVLTF; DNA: TGTGCCAGCAGGCCTGACAGCTCTGGGGCCAACGTCCTGACTTTC
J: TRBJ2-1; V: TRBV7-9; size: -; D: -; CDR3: CASSQDFADNEQFF; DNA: TGCGCCAGCAGCCAAGATTTCGCGGACAATGAGCAGTTCTTC
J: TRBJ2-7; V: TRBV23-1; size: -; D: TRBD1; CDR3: CASPTWDRGRQEPDLIVYEQYF; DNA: TGCGCCAGCCCTACGTGGGACAGGGGACGCCAGGAGCCCGACCTTATTGTCTACGAGCAGTACTTC
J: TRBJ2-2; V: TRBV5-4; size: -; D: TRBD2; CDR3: CASSLLLAENTGELFF; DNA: TGTGCCAGCAGCTTACTGCTAGCGGAGAACACCGGGGAGCTGTTTTTT
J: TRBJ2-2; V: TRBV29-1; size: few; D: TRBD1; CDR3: CSAVTTGGDTGELFF; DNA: TGCAGCGCCGTTACAACAGGGGGAGACACCGGGGAGCTGTTTTTT
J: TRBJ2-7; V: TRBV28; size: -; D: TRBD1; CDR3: CASSLGTGLGYEQYF; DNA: TGTGCCAGCAGTTTGGGGACAGGGCTGGGCTACGAGCAGTACTTC
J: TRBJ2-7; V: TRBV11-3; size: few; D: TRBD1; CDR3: CASSRGQGYEQYF; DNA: TGTGCCAGCAGCAGGGGACAGGGCTACGAGCAGTACTTC